This passage covers 16 T cell receptor beta chains from one sample sequenced in a study of CD8+ T cells in alopecia areata (dated by TCRdb to the late 2010s). The library was obtained by the immunoSEQ multiplex PCR assay. RNA was extracted from all samples and reverse transcribed into cDNA, which served as template for TCR sequencing. As stored in TCRdb, this immuneACCESS dataset retains in-frame rearrangements with V and J assigned. A fraction of the clones does not appear; measured against another copy, unresolved V genes explain less than half of the discrepancy, and the remainder lacks a known reason. This sample lists 95,000 to 120,000 clones; almost 60% were detected once. Together, the top ten hold roughly 20% of the sample. Sequencing input: CD8+ T cells sorted from blood. These receptors were obtained from a human donor in good health.

The V gene is TRBV29-1, the J gene TRBJ2-1; TRBD1 matches 9 bases. Germline CDR1 SQVTM, CDR2 ANQGSEA. Trimming cost V 6 bases and J 8 bases; bases outside gene matches: 14. There are 15 residues in the CDR3. CDR3 sequence (DNA): TGCAGCGTCCCTACGACAGGGGGTGGGGGCTATGAGCAGTTCTTC. As protein: CSVPTTGGGGYEQFF.

The CDR3 DNA follows: TGTGCCAGCACCCGGAGCGGTGCGAACACCGGGGAGCTGTTTTTT. Translation: CASTRSGANTGELFF. The rearrangement joins TRBV27 to TRBJ2-2; D may be TRBD2 (5 bases). This CDR3 is built from 15 residues. Trimming cost V 7 bases and J 0 bases, with 12 bases left between them. Germline V CDR1 and CDR2: MNHEY, SMNVEV (reference sequence).

The chain links TRBV4-3 to TRBJ2-3; D is unclear. Trimming cost V 3 bases and J 0 bases, with 10 bases left between them. Per germline, CDR1 LGHNA and CDR2 YSLEER. This CDR3 is built from 15 residues. The CDR3 DNA is TGCGCCAGCAGCCAGGCGGTAGCTAGCACAGATACGCAGTATTTT. Protein product: CASSQAVASTDTQYF.

This chain links TRBV14 with TRBJ2-6; D unclear. The CDR3 is made up of 15 amino acids. Per the germline V gene, CDR1 is SGHDN and CDR2 is FVKESK. Trimming took 4 bases from V and 0 from J, leaving 7 bases between them. The chain's CDR3 is CASSLKLSGANVLTF. Here the CDR3 DNA reads TGTGCCAGCAGCCTGAAACTCTCTGGGGCCAACGTCCTGACTTTC. Variable domain in full (rest from reference TRBV14 and TRBJ2-6): EAGVTQFPSHSVIEKGQTVTLRCDPISGHDNLYWYRRVMGKEIKFLLHFVKESKQDESGMPNNRFLAERTGGTYSTLKVQPAELEDSGVYFCASSLKLSGANVLTFGAGSRLTVL.

Only one count was recorded for this clone. The rearrangement links TRBV5-6 to TRBJ1-2, with TRBD1 matching 9 bases. V lost 0 bases and J lost 8; bases outside the gene matches: 5. Germline V CDR1 and CDR2: SGHDT, YYEEEE. This CDR3 contains 14 residues. The CDR3 spells CASSLGTGVKGYTF. The CDR3, as DNA: TGTGCCAGCAGCTTGGGGACAGGGGTAAAGGGCTACACCTTC.

The genes are TRBV15 and TRBJ2-3; D is uncertain. The CDR3 totals 14 residues. The germline CDR1 and CDR2 sequences are LNHNV and YYDKDF (reference sequence). Trimming took 0 bases from V and 3 from J, leaving 7 bases between them. The CDR3 reads CATSRDGVTDTQYF. The CDR3, as DNA: TGTGCCACCAGCAGAGATGGGGTGACAGATACGCAGTATTTT.

The chain carries TRBV9 and TRBJ1-1; maybe TRBD1 (6 bases). The CDR3 covers 16 residues. The V gene lost 0 bases and the J gene lost 3 bases, with 15 bases spanning the gap. Germline loops: CDR1 SGDLS, CDR2 YYNGEE. The CDR3 here is CASSVDPGGGDTEAFF. For the CDR3, the DNA is TGTGCCAGCAGCGTAGACCCCGGAGGGGGGGACACTGAAGCTTTCTTT.

This clone was detected only once. The V gene is TRBV7-8, the J gene TRBJ2-1; the match to TRBD2 covers 7 bases. V was clipped by 3 bases and J by 5 bases; unmatched bases: 10. The CDR3 sequence is 16 residues long. Germline V lookup: CDR1 SGHVS, CDR2 FQNEAQ. CDR3 coding DNA: TGTGCCAGCAGCTTCGAGCCGGGACTACCCAACAATGAGCAGTTCTTC. Its translation is CASSFEPGLPNNEQFF.

This chain connects TRBV5-6 to TRBJ2-7; D uncertain. V was cut by 4 bases and J by 6 bases, with 8 bases left in between. This CDR3 has 11 residues. CDR1 and CDR2 (germline): SGHDT, YYEEEE. The CDR3 loop reads CASSLIGEQYF. The CDR3 DNA follows: TGTGCCAGCAGCCTTATAGGCGAGCAGTACTTC.

This clone was found a few times. The V call is TRBV4-2, the J call TRBJ2-5; 11 bases align to TRBD1. CDR3 length: 16 residues. Germline-derived CDR1 and CDR2 are LGHNA and YNFKEQ. V gave up 4 bases and J gave up 5 bases; unmatched junction bases: 9. CDR3 protein: CASSPVGQGAVETQYF. The CDR3 region has the DNA TGTGCCAGCAGCCCGGTCGGACAGGGGGCCGTGGAGACCCAGTACTTC.

This clone showed up just a few times. The rearrangement joins TRBV27 to TRBJ2-7, with D hard to call. The V and J ends lost 7 bases and 5 bases respectively, with 21 bases between them. This CDR3 has 15 residues. Germline CDR1 reads MNHEY; CDR2 reads SMNVEV (reference sequence). The CDR3 DNA reads TGTGCCAGCATCCCTTCCCTCCTGAGAAGGGACGAGCAGTACTTC. This encodes CASIPSLLRRDEQYF.

J is TRBJ1-4 and V is TRBV29-1, with 8 bases aligning to TRBD1. In germline, CDR1 is SQVTM, CDR2 ANQGSEA. The CDR3 loop spans 14 amino acids. After removal of 7 bases from V and 2 bases from J, the junction contained 6 bases not matched to a gene. CDR3: CSAQRTGTNEKLFF. CDR3 sequence (DNA): TGCAGCGCCCAACGGACAGGGACTAATGAAAAACTGTTTTTT. Full variable domain (outside the CDR3, taken from reference TRBV29-1 and TRBJ1-4): SAVISQKPSRDICQRGTSLTIQCQVDSQVTMMFWYRQQPGQSLTLIATANQGSEATYESGFVIDKFPISRPNLTFSTLTVSNMSPEDSSIYLCSAQRTGTNEKLFFGSGTQLSVL.

This clone was detected only a few times. This chain links TRBV7-4 with TRBJ2-6; no reliable D call. The germline V gene encodes CDR1 SGHVT and CDR2 SQSDAQ. This CDR3 has 14 residues. V shed 5 bases and J shed 1 base, with 6 bases lying between them. The CDR3 reads CASSRPSGANVLTF. In DNA, the CDR3 is TGTGCCAGCAGCCGGCCGTCTGGGGCCAACGTCCTGACTTTC. Full variable domain (remainder filled in from reference TRBV7-4 and TRBJ2-6): GAGVSQSPRYKVAKRGRDVALRCDSISGHVTLYWYRQTLGQGSEVLTYSQSDAQRDKSGRPSGRFSAERPERSVSTLKIQRTEQGDSAVYLCASSRPSGANVLTFGAGSRLTVL.

This clone was seen only once. This chain joins TRBV6-5 and TRBJ1-1; D is possibly TRBD1 (6 bases). Trimming took 3 bases from V and 5 from J, leaving 13 bases between them. The CDR3 has 14 amino acids. Germline CDR1 reads MNHEY; CDR2 reads SVGAGI. The CDR3 coding sequence is TGTGCCAGCAGTTATTACGGGGGCCGAACTGAAGCTTTCTTT. Protein sequence: CASSYYGGRTEAFF.

This clone has more than one count but fewer than ten. The genes are TRBV7-9 and TRBJ1-1; D is undetermined. The CDR3 spans 14 residues. Trimming took off 1 base at V and 1 base at J, with 7 bases between the two ends. Germline CDR1 is SEHNR and CDR2 is FQNEAQ (reference sequence). For the CDR3, the DNA is TGTGCCAGCAGCTTAGTCATTCCGAACACTGAAGCTTTCTTT. Its protein is CASSLVIPNTEAFF.

This clone was detected only a few times. The CDR3 loop is CASSGPMNTEAFF. DNA for the CDR3: TGTGCCAGCAGCGGACCCATGAACACTGAAGCTTTCTTT. The chain combines TRBV5-6 with TRBJ1-1, with D unresolved. The CDR3 contains 13 residues. V shed 4 bases and J shed 0 bases, with 7 bases lying between them. CDR1 and CDR2 (germline): SGHDT, YYEEEE.